One and the same sample provided the 27 T cell receptor beta chains below, sequenced in a study of CD8 T cells in Susac syndrome. An input of about 0.5 to 1 ug of RNA was subjected to reverse transcription using random hexamers. Via MiXCR, TCRdb re-called the immunoSEQ multiplex PCR reads, giving one row per CDR3 protein. The sample yields roughly 300,000 distinct CDR3 sequences, about 85% seen once. Source material: CD8+ T cells from PBMCs. These receptors all stem from a human donor with multiple sclerosis.

This chain connects TRBV28 to TRBJ1-5; TRBD1 matches 8 bases. Germline V gene data show CDR1 as MDHEN and CDR2 as SYDVKM. V was clipped by 3 bases and J by 4 bases; unmatched bases: 8. CDR3 length: 16 residues. CDR3 DNA: TGTGCCAGCAGTTTTCTCAGACAGGGGAAGAATCAGCCCCAGCATTTT. Amino acids: CASSFLRQGKNQPQHF.

This chain joins TRBV7-8 and TRBJ1-1; D is perhaps TRBD1 (6 bases). Germline assignment: CDR1 SGHVS and CDR2 FQNEAQ. CDR3 size: 15 residues. The germline V and J ends were trimmed by 5 bases and 5 bases, with 18 bases remaining between them. CDR3 residues: CASSPYRDTRTEAFF. The CDR3 DNA follows: TGTGCCAGCAGCCCTTACCGGGACACAAGGACTGAAGCTTTCTTT.

The CDR3 DNA follows: TGCGCCAGCAGCCAAGCCCGGCTAGCGGGAAGATCTGGTGAGCAGTTCTTC. Translated, it gives CASSQARLAGRSGEQFF. This rearrangement joins TRBV4-1 to TRBJ2-1; TRBD2 agrees at 9 bases. The CDR3 spans 17 residues. The V segment lost 1 base and the J segment 9 bases; nucleotides outside the gene matches: 13. Germline V gene data show CDR1 as MGHRA and CDR2 as YSYEKL.

This clonotype has only one observation. The V call is TRBV27, the J call TRBJ2-1; 7 bases match TRBD2. V shed 2 bases, J shed 3 bases, and the junction held 7 bases outside the gene matches. The length of the CDR3 is 16 residues. Germline CDR1 is MNHEY and CDR2 is SMNVEV (reference sequence). The CDR3 DNA reads as TGTGCCAGCAGTTTAGTTGGCGGGAGTCACTACAATGAGCAGTTCTTC. It codes for CASSLVGGSHYNEQFF.

The CDR3 is CASSPGQGANGYTF. The CDR3 nucleotides read TGTGCCAGCAGTCCCGGACAGGGGGCAAATGGCTACACCTTC. The chain recombines TRBV6-5 with TRBJ1-2; 11 bases align to TRBD1. This CDR3 contains 14 residues. V trimming: 5 bases; J trimming: 6 bases; junction bases outside the gene matches: 5. Germline V CDR1 and CDR2: MNHEY, SVGAGI.

The V gene is TRBV27, the J gene TRBJ2-1; 10 bases fit TRBD2. Germline V gene lookup returns CDR1 MNHEY and CDR2 SMNVEV (reference sequence). V lost 8 bases to trimming and J lost 7 bases; unmatched junction nucleotides: 11. The CDR3 runs 15 residues. CDR3 in amino acids: CASGGAGGLVNEQFF. The CDR3 DNA reads as TGTGCCAGCGGAGGAGCGGGAGGGCTTGTTAATGAGCAGTTCTTC.

The V and J genes are TRBV6-2 or TRBV6-3 and TRBJ1-5; D possibly corresponds to TRBD1 (6 bases). Germline loops: CDR1 MNHEY, CDR2 SVGEGT. The CDR3 covers 13 residues. V gave up 8 bases and J gave up 7 bases, with 15 bases separating them. The CDR3 DNA reads TGTGCCAGCGCAACCGGGACACTCCAGCCCCAGCATTTT. Amino acids: CASATGTLQPQHF.

The rearrangement joins TRBV5-5 to TRBJ2-7, with D uncertain. Trimming took 1 base from V and 0 from J, leaving 8 bases between them. Germline CDR1 reads SGHKS; CDR2 reads YYEKEE (reference sequence). The CDR3 loop spans 14 amino acids. The CDR3, as DNA: TGTGCCAGCAGCTTGCCACGAACCTCCTACGAGCAGTACTTC. Translating gives CASSLPRTSYEQYF. The whole variable domain, filled in from reference TRBV5-5 and TRBJ2-7, reads DAGVTQSPTHLIKTRGQQVTLRCSPISGHKSVSWYQQVLGQGPQFIFQYYEKEERGRGNFPDRFSARQFPNYSSELNVNALLLGDSALYLCASSLPRTSYEQYFGPGTRLTVT.

This rearrangement joins TRBV9 to TRBJ2-1; D is perhaps TRBD2 (6 bases). Germline V gives CDR1 SGDLS, CDR2 YYNGEE. The ends were cut back, 4 bases at V and 8 bases at J, with 13 bases in the middle. CDR3 size: 13 residues. The CDR3 is CASSPGLDYEQFF. CDR3 coding DNA: TGTGCCAGCAGCCCGGGACTTGACTATGAGCAGTTCTTC.

This chain joins TRBV28 and TRBJ1-2; perhaps TRBD1 as D (6 bases). The CDR3 runs to 13 residues. CDR1 MDHEN and CDR2 SYDVKM come from the germline V gene. The V and J ends lost 6 bases and 8 bases respectively, with 16 bases between them. DNA of the CDR3: TGTGCCAGCAGCTCAGACAGGAGCTTCGGCTACACCTTC. Translation: CASSSDRSFGYTF.

The genes are TRBV4-1 and TRBJ2-7; TRBD2 agrees at 9 bases. Per the germline V gene, CDR1 is MGHRA and CDR2 is YSYEKL. CDR3 length: 14 residues. V lost 1 base, J lost 5 bases, and 3 bases stayed unmatched. The CDR3 DNA reads TGCGCCAGCAGCCAAGGTCCTAGCGGGAACGAGCAGTACTTC. It specifies CASSQGPSGNEQYF.

V is TRBV27 and J is TRBJ2-2; D might be TRBD2 (6 bases). This CDR3 comprises 13 residues. V dropped 5 bases and J dropped 4 bases, with 8 bases sitting between them. The germline gives CDR1 MNHEY, CDR2 SMNVEV (reference sequence). The DNA for the CDR3 is TGTGCCAGCAGTGGAGGGACCACCGGGGAGCTGTTTTTT. Its translation: CASSGGTTGELFF.

This chain connects TRBV27 to TRBJ1-6; D call uncertain. Trimming took 3 bases from V and 0 from J, leaving 6 bases between them. Germline V gene lookup returns CDR1 MNHEY and CDR2 SMNVEV (reference sequence). This CDR3 has 15 residues. The CDR3 loop is CASSLRSSYNSPLHF. The CDR3 bases are TGTGCCAGCAGTTTGCGGAGCTCCTATAATTCACCCCTCCACTTT.

V usage is TRBV6-1 and J usage is TRBJ2-3; D might be TRBD1 or TRBD2, each matching 6 bases. The V end lost 5 bases, the J end lost 0 bases, and 21 bases lay between the germline ends. The germline CDR1 and CDR2 sequences are MNHNS and SASEGT. The CDR3 contains 18 residues. The CDR3 DNA is TGTGCCAGCAGTATCCGATGGGGGGCCATTACTAGCACAGATACGCAGTATTTT. Its translation is CASSIRWGAITSTDTQYF.

CDR3: CASWTRMKKETQYF. In DNA, the CDR3 is TGTGCCTCGTGGACCCGGATGAAAAAGGAGACCCAGTACTTC. The rearrangement joins TRBV30 to TRBJ2-5; D gene unclear. Germline V lookup: CDR1 GTSNPN, CDR2 SVGIG (reference sequence). CDR3 length: 14 amino acids. Trimming shortened V by 7 bases and J by 5 bases, and 20 bases separated the two germline ends.

The CDR3 DNA follows: TGTGCCAGCATTGGGCCGCTAGCGGTAACCCCGGGGCAAGAGACCCAGTACTTC. Translated: CASIGPLAVTPGQETQYF. This chain uses TRBV28 with TRBJ2-5; the match to TRBD2 covers 7 bases. Losses at the gene ends were 7 bases for V and 2 bases for J; bases not matched to a gene: 19. This CDR3 comprises 18 residues. Germline values: CDR1 MDHEN, CDR2 SYDVKM.

The sample holds one count of this clonotype. This chain uses TRBV28 with TRBJ1-5; D gene uncertain. The germline V gene has CDR1 MDHEN and CDR2 SYDVKM. V was clipped by 6 bases and J by 1 base, with 10 bases between them. The CDR3 has 14 residues. This chain's CDR3 is CASRVLVSNQPQHF. CDR3 in DNA: TGTGCCAGCAGGGTTTTGGTCAGCAATCAGCCCCAGCATTTT.

The rearrangement uses TRBV28 and TRBJ1-5, with D maybe TRBD1 (6 bases). The CDR3 totals 15 residues. CDR1 and CDR2 from the germline V gene are MDHEN and SYDVKM. Trimming stripped 2 bases from V and 2 bases from J, with 10 bases between. CDR3 amino acids: CASSLGGLGNQPQHF. In nucleotides, the CDR3 is TGTGCCAGCAGTTTAGGGGGGCTGGGCAATCAGCCCCAGCATTTT. Full variable domain (rest looked up from reference TRBV28 and TRBJ1-5): DVKVTQSSRYLVKRTGEKVFLECVQDMDHENMFWYRQDPGLGLRLIYFSYDVKMKEKGDIPEGYSVSREKKERFSLILESASTNQTSMYLCASSLGGLGNQPQHFGDGTRLSIL.

The chain couples TRBV11-2 to TRBJ1-2, with 9 bases that match TRBD1. V was pared by 4 bases and J by 7 bases, with 7 bases of the junction left unmatched. The CDR3 contains 14 residues. Germline lookup yields CDR1 SGHAT and CDR2 FQNNGV. The CDR3 DNA follows: TGTGCCAGCAGCTCCAAGAGGGACAGGGTTGGCTACACCTTC. As protein: CASSSKRDRVGYTF.

The chain is built from TRBV20-1 and TRBJ2-3; D unresolved. The V gene's germline CDR1 is DFQATT and CDR2 SNEGSKA (reference sequence). Trimming stripped 1 base from V and 5 bases from J, with 13 bases between. This CDR3 region has 14 residues. CDR3 residues: CSARARTIVDTQYF. As DNA, the CDR3 is TGCAGTGCTAGAGCAAGAACGATTGTAGATACGCAGTATTTT.

This chain connects TRBV27 to TRBJ2-7, with D possibly matching TRBD2 (5 bases). The CDR3 contains 12 residues. Between the trimmed V and J ends, which lost 4 bases and 5 bases, there was a span of 9 bases. Germline CDR1 and CDR2: MNHEY and SMNVEV (reference sequence). This CDR3 is CASSYGGNEQYF. The CDR3 bases are TGTGCCAGCAGTTACGGAGGAAACGAGCAGTACTTC.

This clonotype has only a few counts. The chain couples TRBV5-4 to TRBJ2-1, with 9 bases lining up with TRBD2. Germline V CDR1 and CDR2: SGHNT, YYREEE (reference sequence). The CDR3 sequence is 15 residues long. The junction had 6 bases not matched to a gene; V was cut back by 0 bases and J by 8 bases. This CDR3 reads CASSLVAGGLDEQFF. CDR3 sequence (DNA): TGTGCCAGCAGCTTGGTGGCGGGAGGGCTTGATGAGCAGTTCTTC.

This chain uses TRBV27 with TRBJ2-3; D uncertain. Between the trimmed V and J ends, which lost 6 bases and 5 bases, there was a span of 12 bases. The CDR3 covers 13 residues. Looked up from germline, CDR1 is MNHEY and CDR2 is SMNVEV (reference sequence). DNA for the CDR3: TGTGCCAGCAGCTTCGGTATGGTAGATACGCAGTATTTT. It yields the protein CASSFGMVDTQYF.

The CDR3 loop is CASSSPNEKLFF. Here the CDR3 DNA reads TGTGCCAGCAGCTCCCCTAATGAAAAACTGTTTTTT. The genes are TRBV7-9 and TRBJ1-4; D unclear. V was trimmed by 4 bases and J by 3 bases, leaving 3 bases between them. The CDR3 has 12 residues. From germline, CDR1 is SEHNR and CDR2 FQNEAQ (reference sequence).

The rearrangement links TRBV2 to TRBJ2-2, with TRBD1 as a possible D gene (7 bases). This CDR3 has 16 residues. The germline gives CDR1 SNHLY, CDR2 FYNNEI. With 8 bases removed from V and 1 base from J, the gap between germline ends came to 17 bases. The CDR3 loop reads CASSTRGQRNTGELFF. Written as DNA, the CDR3 is TGTGCCAGCTCGACGCGGGGACAGAGGAACACCGGGGAGCTGTTTTTT.

The gene calls are TRBV6-1 and TRBJ1-2; 8 nucleotides agree with TRBD1. V gave up 10 bases and J gave up 4 bases; unmatched junction bases: 5. The germline V gene encodes CDR1 MNHNS and CDR2 SASEGT. The length of the CDR3 is 12 residues. The CDR3, as DNA: TGTGCCACCAGGACAGGGAGCTATGGCTACACCTTC. Translating gives CATRTGSYGYTF.

V gene TRBV30 combines with J gene TRBJ2-1; 13 bases align to TRBD2. The CDR3 totals 16 residues. Germline V gene data show CDR1 as GTSNPN and CDR2 as SVGIG (reference sequence). Trimming at V came to 0 bases and at J to 5 bases, leaving 4 bases not matched to a gene. The CDR3 nucleotides are TGTGCCTGGAGTGTACTACTAGCGGGAGGGCACAATGAGCAGTTCTTC. This sequence encodes CAWSVLLAGGHNEQFF.